This T cell receptor beta chain was captured in a study of shared clonotypes between healthy human individuals. Study context: Each donor had three CD4 naive, three CD4 memory, two CD8 naive and one CD8 memory plate. Study-wide findings and caveats: Sequencing of the sorted subsets was shown by rarefaction to be incomplete despite large depth.

As for this clone: Its matching antigen is unknown.

The CDR3 sequence is 14 residues long. The V gene's germline CDR1 is SEHNR and CDR2 FQNEAQ (reference sequence). Clones were sequenced by immunoSEQ multiplex PCR, and TCRdb holds only the in-frame ones, with some missing. This sample has roughly 590,000 clones, with over 95% found just once. The naive CD8 fraction comprised CD45RO-negative cells positively selected for CCR7 and excluded terminally differentiated effector memory CD45RA+ cells. The clonotype originates from a woman aged 30 to 39 in good health. Sample: naive CD8+ T cells sorted from blood. This chain uses TRBV7-9 with TRBJ2-5, with TRBD2 identical over 12 bases. The closer fit of TRBJ2-7 to the DNA end suggests the J call may be wrong. The CDR3 loop is CASSLTSGSHEQYF. In DNA form, the CDR3 reads TGTGCCAGCAGTTTGACTAGCGGGAGTCACGAGCAGTACTTC.